Below, 17 T cell receptor beta chains from the same sample are listed, as sequenced in a study of post-analysis software for immune sequencing data. Their antigen targets remain unknown. Study-wide results and limits: Comparison of patients with controls showed a handful of TRBV segments more frequent in patients, TRBV5-6, TRBV5-1 and TRBV20-1 among them.

Unique molecular identifiers had been added to the TCR beta cDNA libraries. TCRdb passed the PCR reads through MiXCR, listing each CDR3 protein once. The sample yields 180,000 or so distinct CDR3 sequences, around 29% seen once. The sequencing sample was made of blood. The receptors were sampled from a girl younger than 18 with multiple sclerosis.

Note on this clonotype: A much bigger clone sits one base away, suggesting this may be a read error. J is TRBJ2-5 and V is TRBV4-1; possibly TRBD1 for D (6 bases). CDR1 MGHRA and CDR2 YSYEKL come from the germline V gene. The V and J ends lost 6 bases and 2 bases respectively, with 13 bases between them. The CDR3 spans 14 residues. In nucleotides, the CDR3 is TGCGCCAGCAGGCATGGGACACCTCAAGAGACCCAGTACTTC. It is translated as CASRHGTPQETQYF.

This clonotype was recorded many times. This chain uses TRBV18 with TRBJ2-7, with 8 bases that match TRBD1. The CDR3 totals 15 residues. Trimming at V came to 6 bases and at J to 2 bases, leaving 9 bases not matched to a gene. Germline loops: CDR1 KGHSH, CDR2 LQKENI. The CDR3: CASSDGTGIPYEQYF. The CDR3 DNA reads TGTGCCAGCTCCGACGGGACAGGCATTCCCTACGAGCAGTACTTC. Filled out from reference TRBV18 and TRBJ2-7, the complete variable domain reads NAGVMQNPRHLVRRRGQEARLRCSPMKGHSHVYWYRQLPEEGLKFMVYLQKENIIDESGMPKERFSAEFPKEGPSILRIQQVVRGDSAAYFCASSDGTGIPYEQYFGPGTRLTVT.

The CDR3 loop reads CASETSGSFYNEQFF. The CDR3 nucleotides are TGTGCCAGCGAGACGAGCGGGAGCTTTTACAATGAGCAGTTCTTC. The rearrangement joins TRBV28 to TRBJ2-1; 8 bases match TRBD2. The CDR3 loop spans 15 amino acids. Germline assignment: CDR1 MDHEN and CDR2 SYDVKM. V trimming: 8 bases; J trimming: 4 bases; junction bases outside the gene matches: 10.

The table lists this clonotype with many counts. V usage is TRBV7-9 and J usage is TRBJ2-1; a weak D match, TRBD2 (5 bases). CDR3 size: 15 residues. Germline CDR1 and CDR2: SEHNR and FQNEAQ (reference sequence). V was shortened by 5 bases and J by 7 bases, with 18 bases between the two germline ends. CDR3 protein: CASSPPGSSRNEQFF. In DNA, the CDR3 is TGTGCCAGCAGCCCGCCGGGGTCGTCGAGGAATGAGCAGTTCTTC.

This clonotype was seen at least ten times. The rearrangement joins TRBV5-1 to TRBJ2-3; D is unclear. V shed 4 bases and J shed 2 bases, with 5 bases lying between them. This CDR3 region has 12 residues. The V gene's germline CDR1 is SGHRS and CDR2 YFSETQ. The CDR3 reads CASSRTTDTQYF. The CDR3, as DNA: TGCGCCAGCAGCAGGACCACAGATACGCAGTATTTT.

This clonotype was observed a few times. J is TRBJ2-7 and V is TRBV12-3 or TRBV12-4; D is perhaps TRBD2 (5 bases). Deletions cut 1 base from V and 2 bases from J, with 12 bases between. The CDR3 covers 15 residues. DNA of the CDR3: TGTGCCAGCAGTTTAGTCAGCGGCGGAGCCTACGAGCAGTACTTC. It encodes CASSLVSGGAYEQYF.

As concerns this clonotype: A single base separates this from a much larger clone, so it may be a read error. The V call is TRBV28, the J call TRBJ2-7; 9 bases align to TRBD1. The CDR3 covers 15 residues. The ends lost 6 bases at V and 12 bases at J; junction bases unmatched: 18. Germline CDR1 and CDR2: MDHEN and SYDVKM. CDR3: CASSKPGTGIYIRYF. The CDR3 nucleotides read TGTGCCAGCAGCAAGCCGGGGACAGGGATCTACATTCGGTACTTC.

This clonotype was counted between two and nine times. J is TRBJ2-7 and V is TRBV5-1; D is undetermined. The CDR3 contains 15 residues. V lost 1 base to trimming and J lost 2 bases, with 13 bases between them. Germline V gives CDR1 SGHRS, CDR2 YFSETQ. Here the CDR3 reads CASSLKPRQAYEQYF. For the CDR3, the DNA is TGCGCCAGCAGCTTGAAACCCAGGCAAGCCTACGAGCAGTACTTC.

This clonotype was picked up many times. J is TRBJ2-1 and V is TRBV4-2; D is possibly TRBD1 or TRBD2 (5 bases each). Germline CDR1 reads LGHNA; CDR2 reads YNFKEQ. This CDR3 region has 17 residues. With 3 bases removed from V and 8 bases from J, the gap between germline ends came to 23 bases. CDR3 amino acids: CASSQQTNLAGTHEQFF. The DNA for the CDR3 is TGTGCCAGCAGCCAGCAGACTAATCTAGCCGGGACCCATGAGCAGTTCTTC.

The chain couples TRBV27 to TRBJ1-5; possibly TRBD1 for D (5 bases). The CDR3 is 14 amino acids. Trimming left V 2 bases short and J 3 bases short, with 8 bases between. The germline gives CDR1 MNHEY, CDR2 SMNVEV (reference sequence). CDR3 in amino acids: CASSLRGINQPQHF. In DNA form, the CDR3 reads TGTGCCAGCAGTTTAAGGGGCATCAATCAGCCCCAGCATTTT.

The chain has TRBV20-1 and TRBJ2-1; TRBD1 or TRBD2 may be the D gene (6 bases each). CDR1 is DFQATT and CDR2 is SNEGSKA in the germline V gene (reference sequence). CDR3 length equals 15 residues. Trimming took off 4 bases at V and 0 bases at J, with 13 bases between the two ends. The CDR3 spells CSANPGASSYNEQFF. In DNA, the CDR3 is TGCAGTGCTAACCCGGGGGCGAGCTCCTACAATGAGCAGTTCTTC.

This clonotype was recorded only once. This may stem from a read error, because a much larger clone lies one nucleotide away. The chain combines TRBV6-2 or TRBV6-3 with TRBJ1-2, with 7 bases aligning to TRBD1. Trimming at V came to 8 bases and at J to 6 bases, leaving 9 bases not matched to a gene. The CDR3 consists of 13 residues. The V gene's germline CDR1 is MNHEY and CDR2 SVGEGT. CDR3 sequence reads: CASCNDRVHGYTF. The CDR3 coding sequence is TGTGCCAGCTGTAACGACAGGGTGCATGGCTACACCTTC.

This clonotype was seen repeatedly, ten times or more. This sequence joins TRBV9 and TRBJ2-1, with 12 bases fitting TRBD2. This CDR3 is 17 amino acids long. Germline V lookup: CDR1 SGDLS, CDR2 YYNGEE. The junction had 10 bases not matched to a gene; V was cut back by 0 bases and J by 9 bases. The CDR3 protein is CASSVGPLAGGHGEQFF. CDR3 nucleotide sequence: TGTGCCAGCAGCGTAGGGCCCCTAGCGGGGGGGCATGGTGAGCAGTTCTTC.

A few counts support this clonotype. The chain uses TRBV7-9 and TRBJ2-1; 10 bases match TRBD2. Trimming took 5 bases from V and 2 from J; bases not matched to a gene: 3. CDR3 length equals 15 residues. Looked up from germline, CDR1 is SEHNR and CDR2 is FQNEAQ (reference sequence). CDR3 amino acids: CASSAGTSAYNEQFF. DNA of the CDR3: TGTGCCAGCAGCGCCGGGACTAGCGCCTACAATGAGCAGTTCTTC.

This clonotype was counted only a few times. The chain joins TRBV3-1 to TRBJ2-1, with 9 bases matching TRBD2. The CDR3 runs to 17 residues. Trimming took 4 bases from V and 2 from J; bases not matched to a gene: 9. Germline V gene data show CDR1 as LGHDT and CDR2 as YNNKEL (reference sequence). CDR3 sequence reads: CASSPQEGGRAYNEQFF. CDR3 nucleotides: TGTGCCAGCAGCCCCCAGGAAGGCGGGAGGGCCTACAATGAGCAGTTCTTC.

As concerns this clonotype: A much larger clone differs by one base, so this may be a read error. The rearrangement joins TRBV29-1 to TRBJ2-1; 8 bases are shared with TRBD1. The junction had 6 bases not matched to a gene; V was cut back by 5 bases and J by 6 bases. The V gene's germline CDR1 is SQVTM and CDR2 ANQGSEA. The CDR3 spans 13 residues. The CDR3, as DNA: TGCAGCGTTACGGGACAGGTCATCAATGAGCAGTTCTTC. Its protein product is CSVTGQVINEQFF.

The chain combines TRBV20-1 with TRBJ2-6, with D perhaps matching TRBD2 (5 bases). CDR3 size: 18 residues. V gave up 6 bases and J gave up 4 bases, with 25 bases separating them. CDR1 and CDR2 from the germline V gene are DFQATT and SNEGSKA (reference sequence). In DNA form, the CDR3 reads TGCAGTGCCATGGGCGGAGGACTGGCAAAAACCGGGGCCAACGTCCTGACTTTC. It is translated as CSAMGGGLAKTGANVLTF.